The 13 T cell receptor beta chains in this list originate from one sample, sequenced in a study of blood T cell repertoires in COVID-19. Some clones are missing from TCRdb's copy, which holds only in-frame ones; the method was immunoSEQ multiplex PCR. The sample has more than 400,000 clones, around 87% seen once. Sequencing used PBMCs or T cells enriched from blood (not recorded which). The source of these receptors is a young woman who had recovered from COVID-19.

The V call is TRBV29-1, the J call TRBJ1-2; 8 nucleotides agree with TRBD1. Unmatched junction bases numbered 13, after V lost 4 bases and J lost 6 bases. This CDR3 is built from 15 residues. The germline gives CDR1 SQVTM, CDR2 ANQGSEA. The CDR3 reads CSVASSARGLDGYTF. The CDR3 nucleotides read TGCAGCGTTGCAAGCTCGGCCAGGGGGCTGGATGGCTACACCTTC.

The rearrangement joins TRBV5-5 to TRBJ1-2; D is perhaps TRBD1 (6 bases). The germline CDR1 and CDR2 sequences are SGHKS and YYEKEE (reference sequence). V was clipped by 1 base and J by 8 bases, with 18 bases between them. The CDR3 runs to 15 residues. The CDR3 DNA sequence: TGTGCCAGCAGCTTGTTGGTTCGGACAGCCTGGGGCTACACCTTC. Its translation: CASSLLVRTAWGYTF. Full variable domain (remainder filled in from reference TRBV5-5 and TRBJ1-2): DAGVTQSPTHLIKTRGQQVTLRCSPISGHKSVSWYQQVLGQGPQFIFQYYEKEERGRGNFPDRFSARQFPNYSSELNVNALLLGDSALYLCASSLLVRTAWGYTFGSGTRLTVV.

This clone has a single count. The chain carries TRBV2 and TRBJ1-4; 9 nucleotides agree with TRBD1. Germline-derived CDR1 and CDR2 are SNHLY and FYNNEI. This CDR3 contains 16 residues. After removal of 6 bases from V and 7 bases from J, the junction contained 12 bases not matched to a gene. The CDR3 protein is CASRWDRAIDSEKLFF. The CDR3 DNA follows: TGTGCCAGCAGATGGGACAGGGCAATCGATAGTGAAAAACTGTTTTTT.

The chain is built from TRBV4-1 and TRBJ2-7; TRBD1 matches 9 bases. In germline, CDR1 is MGHRA, CDR2 YSYEKL. The CDR3 length is 15 residues. V dropped 2 bases and J dropped 12; count of bases not matched to a gene: 14. The CDR3 DNA is TGCGCCAGCAGCCAAAGTAGTGGACAGGGGTCGAGGCGGTACTTC. Its translation is CASSQSSGQGSRRYF.

V and J are TRBV24-1 and TRBJ2-5, with D perhaps TRBD2 (5 bases). The CDR3 has 16 amino acids. Germline V gene sequence: CDR1 KGHDR, CDR2 SFDVKD. V lost 0 bases, J lost 3 bases, and 13 bases lay in between. The chain's CDR3 is CATSDLATGLKETQYF. The CDR3 DNA reads TGTGCCACCAGTGATTTGGCTACCGGACTGAAAGAGACCCAGTACTTC.

The V call is TRBV4-2, the J call TRBJ2-1; 11 bases fit TRBD2. The CDR3 contains 16 residues. Per germline, CDR1 LGHNA and CDR2 YNFKEQ. V dropped 1 base and J dropped 8; count of bases not matched to a gene: 7. CDR3 nucleotides: TGTGCCAGCAGCCAAGCGGCTAGCGGGGGGATATATGAGCAGTTCTTC. Translation: CASSQAASGGIYEQFF.

Concerning this clone itself: An end of the junction does not agree with germline; a read error may underlie this. CDR3 in DNA: TGCGCCAGCAGCCAAAACCAGGGGTCAGAGCGGTACTTC. Its translation is CASSQNQGSERYF. The chain couples TRBV5-1 to TRBJ2-7; D is perhaps TRBD1 (6 bases). The germline CDR1 and CDR2 sequences are SGHRS and YFSETQ. This CDR3 comprises 13 residues.

The rearrangement links TRBV28 to TRBJ2-7; D gene unclear. This CDR3 comprises 14 residues. Trimming took off 10 bases at V and 2 bases at J, with 18 bases between the two ends. Looked up from germline, CDR1 is MDHEN and CDR2 is SYDVKM. CDR3: CATQDISEAYEQYF. CDR3 coding DNA: TGTGCCACTCAAGATATAAGTGAGGCCTACGAGCAGTACTTC.

The chain combines TRBV4-2 with TRBJ1-3; TRBD1 might be the D (6 bases). The V end lost 0 bases, the J end lost 2 bases, and 17 bases lay between the germline ends. Germline V CDR1 and CDR2: LGHNA, YNFKEQ. The CDR3 covers 18 residues. CDR3 protein: CASSQEEYRERPGNTIYF. The CDR3 DNA reads as TGTGCCAGCAGCCAAGAAGAGTACAGGGAAAGACCTGGAAACACCATATATTTT.

The gene calls are TRBV7-2 and TRBJ1-1, with TRBD1 matching over 9 bases. The CDR3 covers 19 residues. CDR1 and CDR2 from the germline V gene are SGHTA and FQGNSA. The ends lost 5 bases at V and 7 bases at J; junction bases unmatched: 23. Here the CDR3 DNA reads TGTGCCAGCAGCCTTGTAGCGGGTGGGACAGGGAGAAGGTTGATTGAAGCTTTCTTT. It encodes CASSLVAGGTGRRLIEAFF.

The genes are TRBV6-5 and TRBJ1-2; D gene uncertain. Germline CDR1 reads MNHEY; CDR2 reads SVGAGI. Trimming removed 6 bases from V and 3 bases from J, with 11 bases in between. This CDR3 has 13 residues. CDR3 sequence reads: CASRPAWHYGYTF. CDR3 in DNA: TGTGCCAGCAGGCCCGCTTGGCACTATGGCTACACCTTC.

The chain uses TRBV7-8 and TRBJ2-3; 10 nucleotides align to TRBD2. The CDR3 length is 17 residues. The germline gives CDR1 SGHVS, CDR2 FQNEAQ. V shed 3 bases, J shed 2 bases, and the junction held 8 bases outside the gene matches. CDR3 loop: CASSFNPLAGTTDTQYF. The CDR3 DNA is TGTGCCAGCAGCTTTAACCCACTAGCGGGGACCACAGATACGCAGTATTTT. Complete variable domain (other parts from reference TRBV7-8 and TRBJ2-3): GAGVSQSPRYKVAKRGQDVALRCDPISGHVSLFWYQQALGQGPEFLTYFQNEAQLDKSGLPSDRFFAERPEGSVSTLKIQRTQQEDSAVYLCASSFNPLAGTTDTQYFGPGTRLTVL.

This clone was observed a few times. The J gene is TRBJ2-2, the V gene TRBV30, with D perhaps matching TRBD2 (5 bases). Between the trimmed V and J ends, which lost 4 bases and 4 bases, there was a span of 16 bases. The CDR3 is made up of 15 amino acids. CDR1 and CDR2 (germline): GTSNPN, SVGIG (reference sequence). Here the CDR3 reads CAWNTRDLGTGELFF. In DNA form, the CDR3 reads TGTGCCTGGAATACTAGGGATCTAGGCACCGGGGAGCTGTTTTTT.